This entry lists 24 T cell receptor beta chains sequenced from one sample in a study of blood T cell repertoires in COVID-19. Generated by immunoSEQ multiplex PCR, the TCRdb table keeps only in-frame clones and is missing some. The sample has about 40,000 clones, about 80% seen once. The sequenced sample consisted of peripheral blood. The receptor set was obtained from a woman aged 55-70 years with acute or convalescent COVID-19.

The CDR3 sequence is CASRRESGNTEAFF. Written as DNA, the CDR3 is TGTGCCAGCAGGAGGGAAAGTGGGAACACTGAAGCTTTCTTT. This rearrangement joins TRBV2 to TRBJ1-1; D unclear. This CDR3 spans 14 amino acids. CDR1 and CDR2 from the germline V gene are SNHLY and FYNNEI. V lost 6 bases, J lost 1 base, and 12 bases lay in between.

This clone was counted only a few times. The V and J genes are TRBV27 and TRBJ2-7, with 7 bases identical to TRBD1. The CDR3 contains 15 residues. The V segment lost 6 bases and the J segment 3 bases; nucleotides outside the gene matches: 11. CDR1 is MNHEY and CDR2 is SMNVEV in the germline V gene (reference sequence). As DNA, the CDR3 is TGTGCCAGCAGGCCGACAGGGTTTTTCGTCTACGAGCAGTACTTC. Translation: CASRPTGFFVYEQYF.

This chain joins TRBV3-1 (or the pseudogene TRBV3-2) and TRBJ2-3, with 8 bases fitting TRBD1. The germline gives CDR1 LGHDT, CDR2 YNNKEL (reference sequence). The CDR3 has 15 amino acids. J lost 3 bases, V lost 3 bases, and 5 bases had no gene match. CDR3 sequence: CASSHRTGSTDTQYF. The CDR3 DNA reads as TGTGCCAGCAGCCATAGGACAGGGTCAACAGATACGCAGTATTTT.

For the CDR3, the DNA is TGTGCCAGCAGGGACAGGGTAATGAACACTGAAGCTTTCTTT. Encoded protein: CASRDRVMNTEAFF. The rearrangement links TRBV2 to TRBJ1-1, with 8 bases lining up with TRBD1. From germline, CDR1 is SNHLY and CDR2 FYNNEI. This CDR3 is 14 amino acids long. V lost 6 bases to trimming and J lost 0 bases; unmatched junction nucleotides: 3. Drawing the rest from reference TRBV2 and TRBJ1-1, the complete variable domain is EPEVTQTPSHQVTQMGQEVILRCVPISNHLYFYWYRQILGQKVEFLVSFYNNEISEKSEIFDDQFSVERPDGSNFTLKIRSTKLEDSAMYFCASRDRVMNTEAFFGQGTRLTVV.

V and J are TRBV5-1 and TRBJ2-3, with D perhaps TRBD1 (5 bases). Germline-derived CDR1 and CDR2 are SGHRS and YFSETQ. Trimming took 2 bases from V and 1 from J, leaving 5 bases between them. The CDR3 is made up of 13 amino acids. The CDR3 nucleotides are TGCGCCAGCAGCTTACAGGGCACAGATACGCAGTATTTT. It is translated as CASSLQGTDTQYF.

The gene calls are TRBV7-8 and TRBJ1-1, with 8 bases identical to TRBD1. The CDR3 is made up of 16 amino acids. Germline assignment: CDR1 SGHVS and CDR2 FQNEAQ. V gave up 4 bases and J gave up 1 base; unmatched junction bases: 8. CDR3 sequence: CASSSTDRAWNTEAFF. The CDR3 DNA reads as TGTGCCAGCAGCTCCACGGACAGGGCGTGGAACACTGAAGCTTTCTTT.

The chain employs TRBV7-2 and TRBJ1-2; weak D call: TRBD1 (5 bases). Trimming removed 1 base from V and 4 bases from J, with 7 bases in between. The length of the CDR3 is 13 residues. CDR1 is SGHTA and CDR2 is FQGNSA in the germline V gene. The CDR3 protein is CASSLGGGYGYTF. In DNA, the CDR3 is TGTGCCAGCAGCTTAGGGGGGGGCTATGGCTACACCTTC.

This chain connects TRBV7-2 to TRBJ2-5; D may be TRBD1 (6 bases). Trimming pared 4 bases from V and 5 bases from J, leaving 14 bases between. The CDR3 contains 14 residues. CDR1 and CDR2 (germline): SGHTA, FQGNSA. This CDR3 reads CASSSAGTKETQYF. CDR3 nucleotide sequence: TGTGCCAGCAGCTCCGCCGGGACAAAGGAGACCCAGTACTTC.

The rearrangement links TRBV7-3 to TRBJ1-5; 7 bases are shared with TRBD1. The junction had 8 bases not matched to a gene; V was cut back by 5 bases and J by 7 bases. CDR1 and CDR2 (germline): SGHTA, FQGTGA. This CDR3 is built from 14 residues. The CDR3 DNA follows: TGTGCCAGCAGCCGAGACAGGGCGGGACAGCCCCAGCATTTT. Its protein product is CASSRDRAGQPQHF.

The chain uses TRBV7-8 and TRBJ2-3, with TRBD1 as a possible D gene (6 bases). In germline, CDR1 is SGHVS, CDR2 FQNEAQ. V was trimmed by 4 bases and J by 2 bases, leaving 13 bases between them. The CDR3 has 15 residues. The CDR3 is CASSSTGFYTDTQYF. The CDR3 nucleotides are TGTGCCAGCAGCTCCACAGGGTTCTACACAGATACGCAGTATTTT.

V gene TRBV12-5 combines with J gene TRBJ1-3; possible D gene TRBD1, 6 bases. Germline loops: CDR1 LGHNT, CDR2 FRNRAP. The CDR3 extends over 15 amino acids. V was clipped by 1 base and J by 1 base, with 8 bases between them. The CDR3 bases are TGTGCTAGTGGTTTGGACAGGGTGTCTGGAAACACCATATATTTT. Its protein product is CASGLDRVSGNTIYF.

This clone is medium-sized (0.01 to 0.1%) by share. This chain joins TRBV5-4 and TRBJ2-7, with a tentative D call TRBD1 (5 bases). The germline CDR1 and CDR2 sequences are SGHNT and YYREEE (reference sequence). CDR3 length: 15 residues. V dropped 5 bases and J dropped 6 bases, with 21 bases sitting between them. The CDR3: CASRPRNVGRGEQYF. In DNA, the CDR3 is TGTGCCAGCAGACCAAGAAATGTGGGTAGGGGCGAGCAGTACTTC.

This clone has more than one count but fewer than ten. An end of the junction differs from the germline gene, which may be a read error. The J gene is TRBJ2-1, the V gene TRBV6-5; 8 nucleotides line up with TRBD2. From germline, CDR1 is MNHEY and CDR2 SVGAGI. The CDR3 loop spans 15 amino acids. The CDR3 nucleotides are TGTGCCAGCAGTGACTCGGGGGGGCGTACGGTTGAGCAGTTCTTC. As protein: CASSDSGGRTVEQFF.

In DNA form, the CDR3 reads TGTGCCAGCTCACCCCCTAGCGGGGACTACGAGCAGTACTTC. Translation gives CASSPPSGDYEQYF. The chain couples TRBV18 to TRBJ2-7; 9 bases map to TRBD2. V lost 3 bases and J lost 3; bases outside the gene matches: 3. The CDR3 totals 14 residues. Per germline, CDR1 KGHSH and CDR2 LQKENI. The full variable domain, completed using reference TRBV18 and TRBJ2-7, is NAGVMQNPRHLVRRRGQEARLRCSPMKGHSHVYWYRQLPEEGLKFMVYLQKENIIDESGMPKERFSAEFPKEGPSILRIQQVVRGDSAAYFCASSPPSGDYEQYFGPGTRLTVT.

The chain has TRBV28 and TRBJ2-2; TRBD1 agrees at 9 bases. Germline-derived CDR1 and CDR2 are MDHEN and SYDVKM. This CDR3 has 16 amino acids. Trimming took 3 bases from V and 8 from J; bases not matched to a gene: 10. The CDR3 coding sequence is TGTGCCAGCAGTTTCCCAAACAGGGGGCCGAGTGGGGAGCTGTTTTTT. Its protein product is CASSFPNRGPSGELFF.

This sequence joins TRBV7-8 and TRBJ2-5; D remains unclear. Per germline, CDR1 SGHVS and CDR2 FQNEAQ. Trimming left V 5 bases short and J 2 bases short, with 12 bases between. The CDR3 is made up of 14 amino acids. The CDR3 DNA reads as TGTGCCAGCAGCCCTAGACGGATACAAGAGACCCAGTACTTC. It yields the protein CASSPRRIQETQYF.

The rearrangement links TRBV3-1 (or the pseudogene TRBV3-2) to TRBJ1-6; 7 positions match TRBD1. The V and J ends lost 4 bases and 8 bases, in that order; junction bases with no gene match: 8. The CDR3 contains 15 residues. Germline loops: CDR1 LGHDT, CDR2 YNNKEL (reference sequence). The CDR3 DNA reads as TGTGCCAGCAGCCCAATGACAGGGATGGATTCACCCCTCCACTTT. Its protein is CASSPMTGMDSPLHF.

This CDR3 is CASSRAGLDTDTQYF. Here the CDR3 DNA reads TGTGCCAGCAGCCGGGCGGGACTAGACACAGATACGCAGTATTTT. The chain links TRBV5-6 to TRBJ2-3; 8 bases align to TRBD2. Germline V lookup: CDR1 SGHDT, CDR2 YYEEEE. V shed 4 bases and J 2 bases; nucleotides not matched to a gene: 6. This CDR3 is 15 amino acids long.

This clone was counted a single time. J is TRBJ2-7 and V is TRBV5-1; D uncertain. There are 12 residues in the CDR3. Germline V gene sequence: CDR1 SGHRS, CDR2 YFSETQ. The V end was cut by 3 bases, the J end by 2 bases, with 6 bases between. This CDR3 is CASSSVAYEQYF. The CDR3 DNA is TGCGCCAGCAGCTCCGTAGCCTACGAGCAGTACTTC.

This chain joins TRBV7-8 and TRBJ2-5; D call uncertain. The CDR3 is 14 residues long. CDR1 is SGHVS and CDR2 is FQNEAQ in the germline V gene. V lost 1 base and J 2 bases, leaving 8 bases between the germline ends. The CDR3 protein is CASSLVVEQETQYF. The CDR3 DNA is TGTGCCAGCAGCTTAGTCGTGGAGCAAGAGACCCAGTACTTC.

This sequence joins TRBV6-1 and TRBJ1-3; 7 nucleotides match TRBD1. The CDR3 extends over 18 amino acids. V gave up 4 bases and J gave up 0 bases; unmatched junction bases: 12. Germline CDR1 MNHNS, CDR2 SASEGT. CDR3 in amino acids: CASSAERGLIFSGNTIYF. Written as DNA, the CDR3 is TGTGCCAGCAGTGCCGAGAGGGGGCTGATCTTCTCTGGAAACACCATATATTTT.

The chain has TRBV27 and TRBJ2-1; 15 bases fit TRBD2. The CDR3 is 16 residues long. The germline V gene has CDR1 MNHEY and CDR2 SMNVEV (reference sequence). V trimming: 2 bases; J trimming: 9 bases; junction bases outside the gene matches: 5. The CDR3 region is CASSLRGTSGRTEQFF. Written as DNA, the CDR3 is TGTGCCAGCAGTTTAAGAGGGACTAGCGGGAGGACTGAGCAGTTCTTC.

CDR3 coding DNA: TGTGCCAGCAGTTACTCAAGGGGTGAGACCCAGTACTTC. It codes for CASSYSRGETQYF. The rearrangement joins TRBV6-5 to TRBJ2-5; D perhaps matches TRBD1 (5 bases). V lost 0 bases and J lost 5, with 7 bases in between. The CDR3 covers 13 residues. The germline V gene has CDR1 MNHEY and CDR2 SVGAGI.

The chain combines TRBV11-3 with TRBJ2-3; the D gene is possibly TRBD1 (7 bases). The CDR3 consists of 16 residues. Trimming left V 4 bases short and J 0 bases short, with 14 bases between. The germline V gene has CDR1 SGHNT and CDR2 YENEEA. The CDR3 region is CASSSGGTDSTDTQYF. CDR3 sequence (DNA): TGTGCCAGCAGCTCCGGAGGGACAGACAGCACAGATACGCAGTATTTT. Drawing the rest from reference TRBV11-3 and TRBJ2-3, the complete variable domain is EAGVVQSPRYKIIEKKQPVAFWCNPISGHNTLYWYLQNLGQGPELLIRYENEEAVDDSQLPKDRFSAERLKGVDSTLKIQPAELGDSAVYLCASSSGGTDSTDTQYFGPGTRLTVL.